One T cell receptor beta chain is described in this entry. This entry comes from a study of blood T cell repertoires in COVID-19. Study-level information: The analysed material was cDNA or gDNA that came from T cells, B-cell-depleted T cells, or PBMCs.

Per the original methods: Using reference gene primer amplification, nucleated cell counts were estimated. Some clones are missing from TCRdb's copy, which holds only in-frame ones; the method was immunoSEQ multiplex PCR. The V and J calls and clone size were taken over from that table, and D and trimming were inferred from the DNA. The data contain a few hundred thousand clones, about 85% of them singletons. Trimming took 3 bases from V and 13 from J, leaving 13 bases between them. CDR1 and CDR2 (germline): SGHTA, FQGTGA. The CDR3 covers 12 residues. Sequencing used peripheral blood. The sequence was collected from a human donor with COVID-19, enrolled during active disease. The donor label of this sample is uncertain. This chain uses TRBV7-3 with TRBJ2-1, with D perhaps TRBD1 (6 bases). CDR3 in DNA: TGTGCCAGCAGCTTTACCACAGGGAGTCAGTTCTTC. It encodes CASSFTTGSQFF.